This T cell receptor beta chain was retrieved from a study of shared clonotypes between healthy human individuals. Trimming removed 0 bases at V and 3 bases at J, with 12 bases between. The CDR3 length is 15 residues. The germline CDR1 and CDR2 sequences are MNHEY and SMNVEV (reference sequence). TCRdb's table, derived via immunoSEQ multiplex PCR, lists solely in-frame clones and lacks some. The sample has over 850,000 clones, 75% to 80% seen once. Note on this clone: Its specificity is not known.

Regarding the study as a whole: Generation probabilities of non-shared clonotypes were lower (relative to those shared by all four donors).

The chain recombines TRBV27 with TRBJ2-7; a possible D gene is TRBD2 (6 bases). Sequenced material: memory CD4+ T cells from PBMCs. As for subset: CD45RA-negative fraction. The sequence was collected from a man between 18 and 29 years old in good health. Some clones in this sample may be carry-over from other donors' samples. The CDR3 region is CASSLSWQGGYEQYF. The CDR3 region has the DNA TGTGCCAGCAGTTTATCGTGGCAGGGAGGCTACGAGCAGTACTTC.